This T cell receptor (beta chain) was found in a study of T cell responses to AZD1222 COVID-19 vaccine. Whole-study results and caveats: At baseline, just 5 or 6 AZD1222 recipients tested seropositive.

TCRdb's copy holds only in-frame clones and misses some; the assay was immunoSEQ multiplex PCR. The profile shows over 100,000 clones, 89% of them singletons. Remarks on this clone: What it binds is not known.

The CDR3 is made up of 15 amino acids. Unmatched junction bases numbered 13, after V lost 7 bases and J lost 8 bases. Germline assignment: CDR1 WSHSY and CDR2 SAAADI. The sample here was peripheral blood, taken on day 0 of AZD1222 vaccination. The J gene is TRBJ2-2, the V gene TRBV10-2; 7 positions match TRBD1. This sequence was found in an adult in good health. Here the CDR3 reads CASIEGRGTPGELFF. Here the CDR3 DNA reads TGCGCCAGCATAGAAGGCAGGGGGACCCCAGGGGAGCTGTTTTTT.